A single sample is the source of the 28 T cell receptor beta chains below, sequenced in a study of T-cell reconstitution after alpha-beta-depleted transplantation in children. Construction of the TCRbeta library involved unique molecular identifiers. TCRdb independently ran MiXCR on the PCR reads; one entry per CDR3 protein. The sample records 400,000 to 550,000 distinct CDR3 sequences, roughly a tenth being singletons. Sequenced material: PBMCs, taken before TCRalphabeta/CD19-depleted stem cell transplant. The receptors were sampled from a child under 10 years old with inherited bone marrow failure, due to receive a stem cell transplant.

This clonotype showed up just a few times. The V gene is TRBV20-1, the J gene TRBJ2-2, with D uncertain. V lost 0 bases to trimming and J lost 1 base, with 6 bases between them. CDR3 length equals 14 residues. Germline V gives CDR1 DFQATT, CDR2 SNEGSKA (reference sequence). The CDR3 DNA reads TGCAGTGCTAGAGATAGCAAGAACACCGGGGAGCTGTTTTTT. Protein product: CSARDSKNTGELFF.

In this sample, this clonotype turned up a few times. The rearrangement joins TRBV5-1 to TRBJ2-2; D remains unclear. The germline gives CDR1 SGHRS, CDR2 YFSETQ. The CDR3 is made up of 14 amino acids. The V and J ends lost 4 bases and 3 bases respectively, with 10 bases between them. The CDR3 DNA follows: TGCGCCAGCAGCCCCGCCCAACACACCGGGGAGCTGTTTTTT. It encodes CASSPAQHTGELFF.

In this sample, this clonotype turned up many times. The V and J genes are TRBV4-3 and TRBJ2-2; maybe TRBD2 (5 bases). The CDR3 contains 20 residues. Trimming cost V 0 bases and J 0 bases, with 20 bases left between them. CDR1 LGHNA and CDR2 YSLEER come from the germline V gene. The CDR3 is CASSQEPEGRIQTNTGELFF. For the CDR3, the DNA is TGCGCCAGCAGCCAAGAGCCCGAGGGCCGCATCCAAACGAACACCGGGGAGCTGTTTTTT.

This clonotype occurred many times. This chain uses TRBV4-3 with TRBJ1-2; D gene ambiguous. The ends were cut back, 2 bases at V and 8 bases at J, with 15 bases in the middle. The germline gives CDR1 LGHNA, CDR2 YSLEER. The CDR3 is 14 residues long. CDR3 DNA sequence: TGCGCCAGCAGCCAACTGTCCCCGACGAAAGGCTACACCTTC. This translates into CASSQLSPTKGYTF.

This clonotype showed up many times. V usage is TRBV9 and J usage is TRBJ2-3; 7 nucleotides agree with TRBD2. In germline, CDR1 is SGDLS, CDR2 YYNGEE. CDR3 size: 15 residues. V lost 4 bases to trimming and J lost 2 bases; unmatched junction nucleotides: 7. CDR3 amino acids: CASSKVTSHTDTQYF. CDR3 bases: TGTGCCAGCAGCAAGGTGACTAGCCACACAGATACGCAGTATTTT.

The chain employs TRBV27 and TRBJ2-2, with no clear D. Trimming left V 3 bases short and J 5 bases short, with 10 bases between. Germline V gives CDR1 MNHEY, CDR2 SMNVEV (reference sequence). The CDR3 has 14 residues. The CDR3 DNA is TGTGCCAGCAGTTTTTATAGTGGGACCGGGGAGCTGTTTTTT. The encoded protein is CASSFYSGTGELFF.

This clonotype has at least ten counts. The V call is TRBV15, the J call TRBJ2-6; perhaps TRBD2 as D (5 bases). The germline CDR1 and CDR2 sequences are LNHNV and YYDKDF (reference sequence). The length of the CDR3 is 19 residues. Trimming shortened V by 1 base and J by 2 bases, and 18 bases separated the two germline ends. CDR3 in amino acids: CATSRGVSLETAGANVLTF. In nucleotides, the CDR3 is TGTGCCACCAGCAGAGGAGTTTCACTAGAGACGGCTGGGGCCAACGTCCTGACTTTC. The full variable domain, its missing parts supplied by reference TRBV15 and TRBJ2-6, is DAMVIQNPRYQVTQFGKPVTLSCSQTLNHNVMYWYQQKSSQAPKLLFHYYDKDFNNEADTPDNFQSRRPNTSFCFLDIRSPGLGDTAMYLCATSRGVSLETAGANVLTFGAGSRLTVL.

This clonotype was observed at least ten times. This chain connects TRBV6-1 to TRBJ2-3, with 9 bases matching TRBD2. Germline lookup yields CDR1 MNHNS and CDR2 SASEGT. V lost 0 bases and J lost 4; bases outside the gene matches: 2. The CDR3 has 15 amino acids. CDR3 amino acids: CASSEASGSSDTQYF. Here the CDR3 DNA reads TGTGCCAGCAGTGAAGCTAGCGGGAGCTCAGATACGCAGTATTTT.

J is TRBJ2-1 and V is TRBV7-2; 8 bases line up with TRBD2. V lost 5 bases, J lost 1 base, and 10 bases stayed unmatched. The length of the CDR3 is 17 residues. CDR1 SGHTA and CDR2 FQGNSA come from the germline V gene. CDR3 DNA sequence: TGTGCCAGCAGCGGGGACGCTAGCGGGTGGTCCTACAATGAGCAGTTCTTC. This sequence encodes CASSGDASGWSYNEQFF.

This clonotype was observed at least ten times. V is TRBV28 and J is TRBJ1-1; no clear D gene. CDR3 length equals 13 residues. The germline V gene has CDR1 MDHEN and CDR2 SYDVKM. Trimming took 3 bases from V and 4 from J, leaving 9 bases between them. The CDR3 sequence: CASSLRRFTEAFF. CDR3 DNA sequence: TGTGCCAGCAGTTTGAGACGTTTCACTGAAGCTTTCTTT.

For the CDR3, the DNA is TGTGCCAGCAGCTTATACTCGCGGAGGGGTAAAGAGACCCAGTACTTC. Translated: CASSLYSRRGKETQYF. The chain uses TRBV7-2 and TRBJ2-5, with D possibly matching TRBD2 (6 bases). Trimming took off 2 bases at V and 3 bases at J, with 16 bases between the two ends. CDR1 is SGHTA and CDR2 is FQGNSA in the germline V gene. The CDR3 length is 16 residues.

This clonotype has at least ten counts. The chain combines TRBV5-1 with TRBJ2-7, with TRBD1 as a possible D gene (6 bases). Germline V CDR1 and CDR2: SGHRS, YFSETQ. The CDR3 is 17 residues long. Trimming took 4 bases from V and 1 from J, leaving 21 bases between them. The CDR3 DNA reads TGCGCCAGCAGCCCTATCTCGTCTTTCCAGGGGTCCTACGAGCAGTACTTC. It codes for CASSPISSFQGSYEQYF. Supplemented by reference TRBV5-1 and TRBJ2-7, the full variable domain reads KAGVTQTPRYLIKTRGQQVTLSCSPISGHRSVSWYQQTPGQGLQFLFEYFSETQRNKGNFPGRFSGRQFSNSRSEMNVSTLELGDSALYLCASSPISSFQGSYEQYFGPGTRLTVT.

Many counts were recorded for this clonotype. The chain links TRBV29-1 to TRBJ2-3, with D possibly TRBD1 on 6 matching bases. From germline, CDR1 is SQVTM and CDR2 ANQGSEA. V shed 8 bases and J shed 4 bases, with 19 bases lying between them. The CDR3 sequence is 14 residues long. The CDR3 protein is CSIRGSGSPDTQYF. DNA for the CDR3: TGCAGCATCAGGGGATCGGGGTCCCCAGATACGCAGTATTTT.

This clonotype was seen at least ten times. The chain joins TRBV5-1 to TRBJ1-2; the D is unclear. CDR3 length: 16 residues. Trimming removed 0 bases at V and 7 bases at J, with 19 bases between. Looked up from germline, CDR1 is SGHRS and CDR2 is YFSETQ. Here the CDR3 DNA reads TGCGCCAGCAGCTTGGATTCCGGTCTGGGAATCGGTGGCTACACCTTC. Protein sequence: CASSLDSGLGIGGYTF.

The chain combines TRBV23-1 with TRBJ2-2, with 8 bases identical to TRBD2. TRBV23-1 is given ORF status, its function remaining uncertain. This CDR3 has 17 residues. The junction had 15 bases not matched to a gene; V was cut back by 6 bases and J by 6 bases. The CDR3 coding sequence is TGCGCCAGCAGACTGCCACGGACTAGCCCTAAGTCCGGGGAGCTGTTTTTT. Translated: CASRLPRTSPKSGELFF.

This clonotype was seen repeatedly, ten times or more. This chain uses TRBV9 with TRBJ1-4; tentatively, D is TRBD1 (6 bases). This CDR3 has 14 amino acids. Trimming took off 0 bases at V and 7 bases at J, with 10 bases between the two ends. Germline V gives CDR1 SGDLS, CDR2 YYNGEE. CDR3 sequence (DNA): TGTGCCAGCAGCGTAGGGGCAGGGGTTGAAAAACTGTTTTTT. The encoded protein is CASSVGAGVEKLFF.

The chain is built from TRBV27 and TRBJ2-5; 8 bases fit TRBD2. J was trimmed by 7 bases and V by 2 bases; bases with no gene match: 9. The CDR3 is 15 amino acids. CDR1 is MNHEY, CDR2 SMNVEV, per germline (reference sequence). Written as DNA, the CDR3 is TGTGCCAGCAGTTTAGCCCACGGGGGGGAGGTGACCCAGTACTTC. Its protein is CASSLAHGGEVTQYF.

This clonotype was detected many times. CDR3 coding DNA: TGTGCCAGCACCCTACTGACAGGGGGAGGTTTGGACACTGAAGCTTTCTTT. The encoded protein is CASTLLTGGGLDTEAFF. The chain has TRBV28 and TRBJ1-1; TRBD1 aligns across 9 bases. The germline CDR1 and CDR2 sequences are MDHEN and SYDVKM. V lost 7 bases and J lost 3; bases outside the gene matches: 15. The CDR3 totals 17 residues.

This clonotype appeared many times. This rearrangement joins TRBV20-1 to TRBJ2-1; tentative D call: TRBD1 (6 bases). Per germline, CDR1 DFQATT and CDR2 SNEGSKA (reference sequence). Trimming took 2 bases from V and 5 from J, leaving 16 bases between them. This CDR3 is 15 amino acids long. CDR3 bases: TGCAGTGCTAGATCACAAGACAGGATTAACAATGAGCAGTTCTTC. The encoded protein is CSARSQDRINNEQFF.

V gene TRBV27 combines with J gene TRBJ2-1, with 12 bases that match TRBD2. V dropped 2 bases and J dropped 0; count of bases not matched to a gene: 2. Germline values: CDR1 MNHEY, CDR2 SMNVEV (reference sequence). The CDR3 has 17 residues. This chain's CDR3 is CASSLQTSGSSYNEQFF. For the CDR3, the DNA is TGTGCCAGCAGTTTACAGACTAGCGGGAGCTCCTACAATGAGCAGTTCTTC.

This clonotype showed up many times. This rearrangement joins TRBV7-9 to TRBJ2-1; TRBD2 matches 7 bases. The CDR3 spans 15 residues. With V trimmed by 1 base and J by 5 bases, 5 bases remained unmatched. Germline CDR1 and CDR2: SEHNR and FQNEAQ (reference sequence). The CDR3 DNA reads TGTGCCAGCAGCTTAGTCGTAGGACTAGACAATGAGCAGTTCTTC. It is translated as CASSLVVGLDNEQFF.

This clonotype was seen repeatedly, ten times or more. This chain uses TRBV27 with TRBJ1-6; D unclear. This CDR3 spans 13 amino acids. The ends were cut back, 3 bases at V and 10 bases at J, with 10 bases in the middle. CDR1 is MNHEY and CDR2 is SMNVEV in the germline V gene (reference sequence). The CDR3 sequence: CASSFVPPSPLHF. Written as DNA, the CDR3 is TGTGCCAGCAGTTTCGTACCTCCCTCACCCCTCCACTTT.

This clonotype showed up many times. Here the CDR3 reads CASSRGRTDTQYF. CDR3 sequence (DNA): TGTGCCAGCAGCCGCGGGAGAACAGATACGCAGTATTTT. The chain uses TRBV5-4 and TRBJ2-3, with TRBD2 identical over 7 bases. Germline V gene data show CDR1 as SGHNT and CDR2 as YYREEE (reference sequence). The CDR3 spans 13 residues. V was clipped by 4 bases and J by 3 bases; unmatched bases: 2.

CDR3 protein: CASSVGGADGKLFF. CDR3 coding DNA: TGTGCCAGCAGCGTAGGGGGGGCGGACGGAAAACTGTTTTTT. The genes are TRBV9 and TRBJ1-4; the D gene is possibly TRBD1 (6 bases). The CDR3 is 14 residues long. The V end was cut by 0 bases, the J end by 10 bases, with 13 bases between. Germline loops: CDR1 SGDLS, CDR2 YYNGEE.

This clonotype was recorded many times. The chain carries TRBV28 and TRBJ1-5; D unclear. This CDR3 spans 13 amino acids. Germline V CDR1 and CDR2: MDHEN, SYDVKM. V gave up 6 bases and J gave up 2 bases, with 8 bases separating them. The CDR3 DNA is TGTGCCAGCAGGCTCGGTGGCAATCAGCCCCAGCATTTT. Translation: CASRLGGNQPQHF.

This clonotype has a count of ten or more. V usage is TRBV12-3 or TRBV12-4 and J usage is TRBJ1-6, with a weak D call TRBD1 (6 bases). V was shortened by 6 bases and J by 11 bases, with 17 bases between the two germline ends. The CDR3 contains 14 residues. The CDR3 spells CASSRGRGGPPLHF. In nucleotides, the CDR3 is TGTGCCAGCAGCAGGGGACGGGGAGGGCCACCCCTCCACTTT.

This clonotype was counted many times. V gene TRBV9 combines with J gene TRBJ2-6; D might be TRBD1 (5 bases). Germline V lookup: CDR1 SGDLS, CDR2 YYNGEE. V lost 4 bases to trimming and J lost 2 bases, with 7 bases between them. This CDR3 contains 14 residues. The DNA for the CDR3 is TGTGCCAGCAGCTGGACACCTGGGGCCAACGTCCTGACTTTC. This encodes CASSWTPGANVLTF.

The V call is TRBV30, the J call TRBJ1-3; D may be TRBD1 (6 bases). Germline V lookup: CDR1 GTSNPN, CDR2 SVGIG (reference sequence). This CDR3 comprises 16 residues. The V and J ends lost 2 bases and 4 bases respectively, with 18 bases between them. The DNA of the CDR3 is TGTGCCTGGAGTAGTTCTGTCCAGGGACAAGGAAACACCATATATTTT. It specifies CAWSSSVQGQGNTIYF.